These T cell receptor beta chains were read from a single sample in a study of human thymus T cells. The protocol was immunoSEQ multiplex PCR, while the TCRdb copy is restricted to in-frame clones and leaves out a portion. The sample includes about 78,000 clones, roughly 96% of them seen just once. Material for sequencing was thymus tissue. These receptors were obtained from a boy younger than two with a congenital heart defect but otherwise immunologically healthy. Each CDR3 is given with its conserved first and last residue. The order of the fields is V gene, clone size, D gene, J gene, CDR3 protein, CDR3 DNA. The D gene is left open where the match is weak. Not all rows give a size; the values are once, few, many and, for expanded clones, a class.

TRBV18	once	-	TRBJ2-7	CASSPRAGDRQGGQYF	TGTGCCAGCTCACCACGGGCAGGAGACCGTCAAGGTGGGCAGTACTTC
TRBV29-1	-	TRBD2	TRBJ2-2	CSVFKRGYRELFF	TGCAGCGTTTTTAAGCGGGGATACAGGGAGCTGTTTTTT
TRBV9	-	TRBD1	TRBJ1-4	CASSPRQGAKLFF	TGTGCCAGCAGCCCCCGACAGGGGGCAAAACTGTTTTTT
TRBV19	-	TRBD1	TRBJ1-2	CATLGSTGGAGGYTF	TGTGCCACCCTGGGGTCCACAGGGGGCGCGGGGGGCTACACCTTC
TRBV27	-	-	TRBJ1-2	CASSSSTGEAYGYTF	-
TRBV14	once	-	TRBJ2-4	CASSQDGQEAKNIQYF	TGTGCCAGCAGCCAAGATGGGCAGGAGGCCAAAAACATTCAGTACTTC
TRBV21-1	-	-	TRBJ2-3	CASSKAGLAGVKDTQYF	TGTGCCAGCAGCAAAGCTGGTCTAGCGGGAGTAAAAGATACGCAGTATTTT
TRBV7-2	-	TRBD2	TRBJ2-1	CASSLEGGSRSYNEQFF	TGTGCCAGCAGCTTAGAGGGCGGGAGTCGGTCCTACAATGAGCAGTTCTTC
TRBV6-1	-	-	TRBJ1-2	CASIKGSRGGYTF	TGTGCCAGCATCAAGGGGAGCCGGGGTGGCTACACCTTC
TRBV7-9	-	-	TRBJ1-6	CASSLAAEGFRNNSPLHF	TGTGCCAGCAGCTTAGCGGCGGAGGGTTTTAGGAATAATTCACCCCTCCACTTT
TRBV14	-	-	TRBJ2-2	CASSPSGRQYTGELFF	TGTGCCAGCAGCCCCTCAGGACGGCAATACACCGGGGAGCTGTTTTTT
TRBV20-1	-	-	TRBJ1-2	CSASGYTF	TGCAGTGCTAGTGGCTACACCTTC
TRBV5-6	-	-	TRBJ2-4	CASSLGQEAKNIQYF	TGTGCCAGCAGCTTGGGGCAGGAGGCCAAAAACATTCAGTACTTC
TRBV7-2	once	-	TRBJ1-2	CASSARRGPVDNYGYTF	TGTGCCAGCAGCGCCCGGAGGGGACCCGTGGATAACTATGGCTACACCTTC
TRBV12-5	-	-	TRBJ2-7	CASGVDSYEQYF	TGTGCTAGTGGTGTGGACAGCTACGAGCAGTACTTC
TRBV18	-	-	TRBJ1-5	CASSPSDGFWGPNQPQHF	TGTGCCAGCTCACCCTCAGACGGATTCTGGGGTCCCAATCAGCCCCAGCATTTT
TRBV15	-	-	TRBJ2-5	CATSRASPFPGSAKTQYF	TGTGCCACCAGCAGAGCAAGCCCCTTTCCAGGGTCAGCTAAGACCCAGTACTTC
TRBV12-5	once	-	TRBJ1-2	CASGLELYRGEDNYGYTF	TGTGCTAGTGGTTTGGAGCTGTACCGGGGCGAAGATAACTATGGCTACACCTTC
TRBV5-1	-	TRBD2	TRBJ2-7	CASSAGLAVYEQYF	TGCGCCAGCAGCGCGGGACTAGCGGTATACGAGCAGTACTTC
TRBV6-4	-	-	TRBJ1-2	CASNGTGPRYGYTF	TGTGCCAGCAATGGTACGGGGCCTCGGTATGGCTACACCTTC
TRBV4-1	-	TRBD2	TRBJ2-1	CASSQDWGLEYNEQFF	TGCGCCAGCAGCCAAGATTGGGGACTAGAGTACAATGAGCAGTTCTTC
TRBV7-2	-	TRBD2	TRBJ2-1	CASSSGLAGVHEQFF	TGTGCCAGCAGCTCGGGACTAGCGGGAGTCCATGAGCAGTTCTTC
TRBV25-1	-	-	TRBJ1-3	CASSERRTNSGNTIYF	TGTGCCAGCAGTGAAAGGAGGACGAACTCTGGAAACACCATATATTTT
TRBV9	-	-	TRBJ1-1	CASSPKIGTGFGEAFF	TGTGCCAGCAGCCCAAAGATAGGGACGGGATTTGGTGAAGCTTTCTTT
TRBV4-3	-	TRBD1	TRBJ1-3	CASSQDTETGGSVPGNTIYF	TGCGCCAGCAGCCAAGATACAGAGACAGGGGGCTCGGTCCCTGGAAACACCATATATTTT
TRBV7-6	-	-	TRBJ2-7	CASSLDVSYEQYF	TGTGCCAGCAGCTTAGACGTGAGCTACGAGCAGTACTTC
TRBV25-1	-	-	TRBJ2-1	CASSDSNPGHSSYNEQFF	TGTGCCAGCAGTGACAGTAACCCGGGACACAGCTCCTACAATGAGCAGTTCTTC
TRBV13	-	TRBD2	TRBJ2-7	CASSRTRLAGAHEQYF	TGTGCCAGCAGCCGCACGCGTCTAGCGGGAGCCCACGAGCAGTACTTC
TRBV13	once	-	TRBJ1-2	CASNGYGYTF	TGTGCCAGCAACGGCTATGGCTACACCTTC
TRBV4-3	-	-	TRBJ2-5	CASSQEVERLQETQYF	TGCGCCAGCAGCCAAGAAGTAGAGCGGCTCCAAGAGACCCAGTACTTC
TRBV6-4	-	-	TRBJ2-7	CASSWDVHSYEQYF	TGTGCCAGCAGTTGGGACGTTCACTCCTACGAGCAGTACTTC
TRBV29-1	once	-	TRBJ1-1	CSARFPWGNTEAFF	TGCAGCGCCCGATTCCCCTGGGGGAACACTGAAGCTTTCTTT
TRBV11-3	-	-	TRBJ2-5	CASSLALPEKTQYF	TGTGCCAGCAGCTTAGCCCTACCGGAGAAGACCCAGTACTTC
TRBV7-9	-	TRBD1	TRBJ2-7	CASSLGGQGYEQYF	TGTGCCAGCAGCTTAGGTGGACAGGGGTACGAGCAGTACTTC
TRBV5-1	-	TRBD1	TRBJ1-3	CASSLTGVRTIYF	TGCGCCAGCAGTTTAACAGGGGTCCGCACCATATATTTT
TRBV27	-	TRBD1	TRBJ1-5	CASTPQGGLEQPQHF	TGTGCCAGCACCCCCCAAGGGGGCCTAGAACAGCCCCAGCATTTT
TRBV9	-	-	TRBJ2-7	CASSPRTGGYEQYF	TGTGCCAGCAGCCCCCGGACTGGGGGTTACGAGCAGTACTTC
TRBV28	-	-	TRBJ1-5	CASHVGGGPQPQHF	TGTGCCAGCCACGTGGGCGGGGGGCCCCAGCCCCAGCATTTT
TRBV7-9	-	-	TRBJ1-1	CASSLRPTWGANTEAFF	TGTGCCAGCAGCTTACGGCCTACGTGGGGAGCCAACACTGAAGCTTTCTTT
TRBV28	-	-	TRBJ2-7	CASSLCCTGVVYEQYF	TGTGCCAGCAGTTTATGCTGCACGGGGGTGGTTTACGAGCAGTACTTC
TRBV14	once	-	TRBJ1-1	CASSQAPRYRDTEAFF	TGTGCCAGCAGCCAAGCCCCCCGGTACAGGGACACTGAAGCTTTCTTT
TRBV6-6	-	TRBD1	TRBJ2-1	CASRKNDRGRRHEQFF	TGTGCCAGCAGAAAGAACGACAGGGGGCGGAGACATGAGCAGTTCTTC
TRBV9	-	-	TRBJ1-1	CASSGTPASTEAFF	TGTGCCAGCAGCGGGACACCAGCAAGTACTGAAGCTTTCTTT
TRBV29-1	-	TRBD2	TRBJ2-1	CSVSSGGGYNEQFF	TGCAGCGTAAGTAGCGGGGGTGGCTACAATGAGCAGTTCTTC